One and the same sample provided the 25 T cell receptor beta chains below, sequenced in a study of CD8+ T cells in alopecia areata. The sample's treatment: oral pan-JAK inhibitor, 5-10 mg twice daily. Extracted from the samples, RNA was reverse transcribed into cDNA to serve as the sequencing template. TCRdb's table, derived via immunoSEQ multiplex PCR, lists solely in-frame clones and lacks some. The table records around 270,000 clones, more than 45% of them present only once. Sequences were derived from CD4+ T cells sorted from blood, sampled at week 24, from a patient treated with tofacitinib. The source is a human donor with alopecia areata.

This clone was found a few times. J is TRBJ1-1 and V is TRBV5-1; D perhaps matches TRBD1 (5 bases). Trimming removed 7 bases from V and 1 base from J, with 11 bases in between. The CDR3 runs to 13 residues. The germline gives CDR1 SGHRS, CDR2 YFSETQ. This CDR3 is CASASGQNTEAFF. CDR3 DNA: TGCGCCAGCGCCTCGGGGCAGAACACTGAAGCTTTCTTT. The full variable domain, rest sourced from reference TRBV5-1 and TRBJ1-1, is KAGVTQTPRYLIKTRGQQVTLSCSPISGHRSVSWYQQTPGQGLQFLFEYFSETQRNKGNFPGRFSGRQFSNSRSEMNVSTLELGDSALYLCASASGQNTEAFFGQGTRLTVV.

This clone has only a few counts. V is TRBV2 and J is TRBJ2-2; no reliable D call. V was clipped by 0 bases and J by 4 bases, with 15 bases between them. This CDR3 contains 17 residues. Germline V gives CDR1 SNHLY, CDR2 FYNNEI. The CDR3 loop reads CASSEALGQIFTGELFF. Written as DNA, the CDR3 is TGTGCCAGCAGTGAAGCGCTCGGGCAGATTTTCACCGGGGAGCTGTTTTTT.

To note about this clone: Other DNA variants within this sample encode the same CDR3. The CDR3 region is CASSFSGRDSNQPQHF. CDR3 DNA sequence: TGTGCCAGCAGTTTCTCGGGCCGGGATAGCAATCAGCCCCAGCATTTT. The chain joins TRBV28 to TRBJ1-5; D remains unclear. The V gene lost 3 bases and the J gene lost 0 bases, with 12 bases spanning the gap. This CDR3 spans 16 amino acids. Germline-derived CDR1 and CDR2 are MDHEN and SYDVKM.

The V and J genes are TRBV9 and TRBJ2-2, with 8 nucleotides matching TRBD1. The CDR3 has 16 amino acids. CDR1 and CDR2 from the germline V gene are SGDLS and YYNGEE. V was clipped by 0 bases and J by 5 bases; unmatched bases: 6. The CDR3 sequence: CASSVDRTGYTGELFF. The CDR3 bases are TGTGCCAGCAGCGTAGACCGGACAGGGTATACCGGGGAGCTGTTTTTT.

The gene calls are TRBV7-9 and TRBJ2-7; perhaps D is TRBD1 or TRBD2 (5 bases each). V lost 5 bases and J 0 bases, leaving 11 bases between the germline ends. In germline, CDR1 is SEHNR, CDR2 FQNEAQ (reference sequence). The CDR3 length is 14 residues. This chain's CDR3 is CASSPDGASYEQYF. As DNA, the CDR3 is TGTGCCAGCAGCCCAGACGGGGCCTCCTACGAGCAGTACTTC.

This clone was observed a handful of times. CDR3 protein: CASSTAYNQPQHF. Written as DNA, the CDR3 is TGCGCCAGCAGCACGGCCTACAATCAGCCCCAGCATTTT. The chain recombines TRBV5-1 with TRBJ1-5; D uncertain. The germline CDR1 and CDR2 sequences are SGHRS and YFSETQ. The V end was cut by 4 bases, the J end by 3 bases, with 8 bases between. The CDR3 spans 13 residues.

The chain links TRBV5-1 to TRBJ2-5; 7 bases map to TRBD2. Germline CDR1 is SGHRS and CDR2 is YFSETQ. After removal of 3 bases from V and 0 bases from J, the junction contained 8 bases not matched to a gene. CDR3 length: 16 amino acids. CDR3 loop: CASSSQGGRYQETQYF. CDR3 sequence (DNA): TGCGCCAGCAGCTCCCAGGGAGGGAGGTACCAAGAGACCCAGTACTTC.

The chain combines TRBV6-5 with TRBJ2-7; weak D call: TRBD2 (6 bases). Between the trimmed V and J ends, which lost 5 bases and 1 base, there was a span of 15 bases. This CDR3 is built from 15 residues. The germline V gene has CDR1 MNHEY and CDR2 SVGAGI. CDR3 loop: CASSALGGGSYEQYF. The CDR3 nucleotides are TGTGCCAGCAGTGCTCTCGGGGGTGGGTCCTACGAGCAGTACTTC.

This clone appeared a few times. V gene TRBV5-6 combines with J gene TRBJ1-1; D is perhaps TRBD1 (5 bases). Germline V CDR1 and CDR2: SGHDT, YYEEEE. This CDR3 is 13 amino acids long. Trimming removed 6 bases from V and 4 bases from J, with 13 bases in between. The CDR3 nucleotides read TGTGCCAGCACCGACCGGGGGGGCACTGAAGCTTTCTTT. This translates into CASTDRGGTEAFF.

This clone was found a few times. The chain uses TRBV5-1 and TRBJ1-1; D gene unclear. The V gene lost 0 bases and the J gene lost 1 base, with 10 bases spanning the gap. Germline V gives CDR1 SGHRS, CDR2 YFSETQ. The CDR3 covers 15 residues. CDR3 nucleotide sequence: TGCGCCAGCAGCTTGGTGGGCAGGTCGAACACTGAAGCTTTCTTT. It encodes CASSLVGRSNTEAFF.

The J gene is TRBJ2-5, the V gene TRBV28, with D possibly called TRBD1 or TRBD2 (6 bases each). The V gene's germline CDR1 is MDHEN and CDR2 SYDVKM. V shed 3 bases and J shed 5 bases, with 13 bases lying between them. The CDR3 runs 14 residues. CDR3 nucleotide sequence: TGTGCCAGCAGTTTCCGAGGGGGGTTGGAGACCCAGTACTTC. Translating it yields CASSFRGGLETQYF.

The rearrangement uses TRBV27 and TRBJ2-7; a possible D gene is TRBD2 (5 bases). Germline CDR1 reads MNHEY; CDR2 reads SMNVEV (reference sequence). The CDR3 length is 12 residues. The V and J ends lost 7 bases and 3 bases respectively, with 10 bases between them. The CDR3 is CASKVRVYEQYF. The CDR3 nucleotides are TGTGCCAGCAAGGTGCGGGTCTACGAGCAGTACTTC.

Remarks on this clone: At the DNA level, this CDR3 is encoded by other sequences in the same sample as well. V and J are TRBV29-1 and TRBJ1-1, with D possibly TRBD1 on 6 matching bases. Germline CDR1 reads SQVTM; CDR2 reads ANQGSEA. The V end was cut by 5 bases, the J end by 1 base, with 8 bases between. The CDR3 loop spans 12 amino acids. In DNA form, the CDR3 reads TGCAGCGTTCGGGGACAGAACACTGAAGCTTTCTTT. Protein product: CSVRGQNTEAFF. The full variable domain, completed using reference TRBV29-1 and TRBJ1-1, is SAVISQKPSRDICQRGTSLTIQCQVDSQVTMMFWYRQQPGQSLTLIATANQGSEATYESGFVIDKFPISRPNLTFSTLTVSNMSPEDSSIYLCSVRGQNTEAFFGQGTRLTVV.

This clone has just a few counts. This rearrangement joins TRBV19 to TRBJ2-7; TRBD2 aligns across 13 bases. Germline lookup yields CDR1 LNHDA and CDR2 SQIVND (reference sequence). CDR3 size: 15 residues. Trimming cost V 8 bases and J 4 bases; bases outside gene matches: 8. CDR3 sequence (DNA): TGTGCCAGTTCGAAGGGACTAGCGGGGCCATACGAGCAGTACTTC. Translating it yields CASSKGLAGPYEQYF.

This clone was counted a single time. The V call is TRBV11-2, the J call TRBJ2-7, with D maybe TRBD1 (6 bases). Per germline, CDR1 SGHAT and CDR2 FQNNGV. Trimming removed 5 bases at V and 3 bases at J, with 17 bases between. The CDR3 runs to 15 residues. CDR3 coding DNA: TGTGCCAGCAGCGCACTGAAGGGGGTCGACTACGAGCAGTACTTC. It yields the protein CASSALKGVDYEQYF.

The genes are TRBV4-1 and TRBJ2-3; D ambiguous. Germline CDR1 is MGHRA and CDR2 is YSYEKL. The CDR3 totals 13 residues. With 3 bases removed from V and 3 bases from J, the gap between germline ends came to 7 bases. Here the CDR3 reads CASSQSSTDTQYF. The DNA for the CDR3 is TGCGCCAGCAGCCAGTCGAGTACAGATACGCAGTATTTT.

V is TRBV25-1 and J is TRBJ1-6, with 7 bases lining up with TRBD1. This CDR3 is 15 amino acids long. CDR1 is MGHDK, CDR2 SYGVNS, per germline. J lost 6 bases, V lost 3 bases, and 5 bases had no gene match. The CDR3 nucleotides read TGTGCCAGCAGTGAGGGGACAGTGTTTAATTCACCCCTCCACTTT. Its translation is CASSEGTVFNSPLHF.

The chain combines TRBV27 with TRBJ2-1; TRBD2 agrees at 14 bases. The CDR3 has 15 residues. Germline values: CDR1 MNHEY, CDR2 SMNVEV (reference sequence). V was clipped by 6 bases and J by 8 bases; unmatched bases: 6. For the CDR3, the DNA is TGTGCCAGCAGCCTGACTAGCGGGGGGGCATATGAGCAGTTCTTC. The encoded protein is CASSLTSGGAYEQFF.

V and J are TRBV29-1 and TRBJ2-5; 7 bases map to TRBD2. From germline, CDR1 is SQVTM and CDR2 ANQGSEA. With V trimmed by 6 bases and J by 5 bases, 9 bases remained unmatched. The CDR3 runs 13 residues. CDR3 DNA sequence: TGCAGCGTAGGACTAGTTTTAACGGAGACCCAGTACTTC. Translation: CSVGLVLTETQYF.

The CDR3 region is CASSLVQGGYEQYF. The CDR3 DNA is TGTGCCAGCAGCTTAGTACAGGGAGGCTACGAGCAGTACTTC. The V gene is TRBV7-2, the J gene TRBJ2-7, with D tentatively TRBD1 or TRBD2 (6 bases each). The CDR3 has 14 residues. Deletions cut 1 base from V and 3 bases from J, with 10 bases between. CDR1 is SGHTA, CDR2 FQGNSA, per germline.

The chain combines TRBV10-3 with TRBJ2-7; D possibly corresponds to TRBD1 (6 bases). Per germline, CDR1 ENHRY and CDR2 SYGVKD. CDR3 length equals 14 residues. Deletions cut 4 bases from V and 0 bases from J, with 10 bases between. CDR3 bases: TGTGCCATCAGTGTAGGGGGAAACTCCTACGAGCAGTACTTC. Translated: CAISVGGNSYEQYF.

In this sample, this clone turned up a few times. This sequence joins TRBV6-5 and TRBJ1-1, with 8 bases identical to TRBD1. The CDR3 loop spans 13 amino acids. The V segment lost 9 bases and the J segment 1 base; nucleotides outside the gene matches: 4. Germline loops: CDR1 MNHEY, CDR2 SVGAGI. CDR3 in DNA: TGTGCCAGTACACAGGGGGGGAACACTGAAGCTTTCTTT. Protein product: CASTQGGNTEAFF.

The CDR3 loop reads CASSEDRGGKAFF. The CDR3 bases are TGTGCCAGCAGTGAGGACAGGGGTGGGAAAGCTTTCTTT. The rearrangement uses TRBV2 and TRBJ1-1; 9 bases are a match to TRBD1. Germline CDR1 reads SNHLY; CDR2 reads FYNNEI. The CDR3 is 13 amino acids. V was pared by 3 bases and J by 9 bases, with 5 bases of the junction left unmatched.

This chain joins TRBV28 and TRBJ2-5; possible D gene TRBD1, 6 bases. The length of the CDR3 is 16 residues. The germline V gene encodes CDR1 MDHEN and CDR2 SYDVKM. V lost 6 bases and J 1 base, leaving 18 bases between the germline ends. This CDR3 is CASRQTGGGLQETQYF. CDR3 coding DNA: TGTGCCAGCAGACAAACCGGTGGGGGCCTCCAAGAGACCCAGTACTTC.

The DNA for the CDR3 is TGCGCCAGCAGCCCTCGGACTAGCGGGGCACAAGAGACCCAGTACTTC. This codes for CASSPRTSGAQETQYF. The J gene is TRBJ2-5, the V gene TRBV4-1, with TRBD2 matching 12 bases. Germline V gene lookup returns CDR1 MGHRA and CDR2 YSYEKL. Trimming took 4 bases from V and 2 from J; bases not matched to a gene: 5. CDR3 size: 16 residues.